Following are 18 T cell receptor beta chains from one sample sequenced in a study of Graves' ophthalmopathy and Graves' hyperthyroidism. The study amplified TCR beta CDR3 regions using RNA transcripts. RT-PCR with HTBI primers came first, then second-round multiplex PCR. TCRdb reanalysed the multiplex PCR reads using MiXCR and keeps one entry per CDR3 protein. Among around 1.1 million distinct CDR3 sequences listed, about 38% were seen once. The sequencing input was peripheral blood or thyroid tissue (not recorded which). These receptors all come from an adult man with Graves' hyperthyroidism.

In its sample, this clonotype was seen a few times. The genes are TRBV7-2 and TRBJ1-6; D not certain. The V end was cut by 1 base, the J end by 8 bases, with 15 bases between. The CDR3 length is 16 residues. The germline gives CDR1 SGHTA, CDR2 FQGNSA. The CDR3 sequence is CASSLDRGLTDSPLHF. In DNA form, the CDR3 reads TGTGCCAGCAGCTTAGACCGGGGTTTAACCGATTCACCCCTCCACTTT.

This clonotype occurred many times. The J gene is TRBJ1-1, the V gene TRBV20-1; no firm D call. CDR3 length equals 12 residues. Trimming removed 5 bases from V and 0 bases from J, with 7 bases in between. Germline CDR1 DFQATT, CDR2 SNEGSKA (reference sequence). The CDR3 is CSALSVNTEAFF. CDR3 coding DNA: TGCAGTGCTCTGTCGGTGAACACTGAAGCTTTCTTT.

This clonotype occurred many times. The chain recombines TRBV4-3 with TRBJ1-4; D is ambiguous. The germline V gene has CDR1 LGHNA and CDR2 YSLEER. The V and J ends lost 0 bases and 6 bases respectively, with 11 bases between them. The length of the CDR3 is 15 residues. CDR3 in amino acids: CASSQETGRDEKLFF. CDR3 bases: TGCGCCAGCAGCCAAGAAACGGGGAGGGATGAAAAACTGTTTTTT.

This chain joins TRBV25-1 and TRBJ2-2, with D possibly called TRBD1 or TRBD2 (5 bases each). The V gene lost 7 bases and the J gene lost 3 bases, with 12 bases spanning the gap. The CDR3 runs 14 residues. CDR1 MGHDK and CDR2 SYGVNS come from the germline V gene. CDR3 region: CASNGGPYTGELFF. The CDR3 DNA reads as TGTGCCAGCAATGGGGGTCCATACACCGGGGAGCTGTTTTTT.

A remark on this clonotype: This CDR3 is missing its conserved last phenylalanine or tryptophan, likely due to a read error. No DNA is shown, since the ends of the CDR3 on it are uncertain; the CDR3 is the one TCRdb lists. The chain carries TRBV7-9 and TRBJ1-1. The CDR3 is 8 residues long, ends included. The germline V gene encodes CDR1 SEHNR and CDR2 FQNEAQ (reference sequence). CDR3 in amino acids: CASSLAFA.

This clonotype was seen only once. The CDR3 coding sequence is TGTGCCAGCAGTTTCAGGGACAGGGGGCCTAATTCACCCCTCCACTTT. This translates into CASSFRDRGPNSPLHF. This rearrangement joins TRBV27 to TRBJ1-6, with TRBD1 matching 12 bases. The CDR3 runs 16 residues. V trimming: 3 bases; J trimming: 6 bases; junction bases outside the gene matches: 3. Germline CDR1 is MNHEY and CDR2 is SMNVEV (reference sequence).

This clonotype was found many times. This chain joins TRBV19 and TRBJ1-1; D is undetermined. V dropped 10 bases and J dropped 0 bases, with 12 bases sitting between them. The CDR3 length is 13 residues. Per the germline V gene, CDR1 is LNHDA and CDR2 is SQIVND (reference sequence). The CDR3 DNA reads as TGTGCCACCTTAGGACGGATGAACACTGAAGCTTTCTTT. Its protein product is CATLGRMNTEAFF.

The sample holds a few counts of this clonotype. The rearrangement joins TRBV7-8 to TRBJ2-5; 8 bases are a match to TRBD2. The CDR3 is made up of 17 amino acids. The J segment lost 4 bases and the V segment lost 5 bases, leaving 15 bases of the junction unmatched. Germline lookup yields CDR1 SGHVS and CDR2 FQNEAQ. This CDR3 is CASSPGRGRGVGETQYF. The CDR3 DNA follows: TGTGCCAGCAGCCCCGGCCGGGGGCGGGGGGTAGGAGAGACCCAGTACTTC.

This clonotype has just a few counts. V is TRBV29-1 and J is TRBJ2-7; D is perhaps TRBD1 or TRBD2 (5 bases each). Germline V CDR1 and CDR2: SQVTM, ANQGSEA. Trimming took 6 bases from V and 3 from J, leaving 18 bases between them. The CDR3 totals 14 residues. The CDR3, as DNA: TGCAGCGTGACTTACGGGGCGCGTGGCTACGAGCAGTACTTC. Its translation: CSVTYGARGYEQYF.

The rearrangement links TRBV18 to TRBJ2-3; D might be TRBD2 (6 bases). From germline, CDR1 is KGHSH and CDR2 LQKENI. Trimming pared 1 base from V and 1 base from J, leaving 12 bases between. The CDR3 runs to 16 residues. The CDR3 nucleotides read TGTGCCAGCTCACCACGATCCGGGAGAGGCACAGATACGCAGTATTTT. Translated: CASSPRSGRGTDTQYF.

On this clonotype itself: This may arise from a read error, as a much more abundant clone is one base away. This sequence joins TRBV11-2 and TRBJ2-7, with 8 bases fitting TRBD2. Germline CDR1 and CDR2: SGHAT and FQNNGV. There are 14 residues in the CDR3. CDR3 nucleotide sequence: TGTTCCAGCAGCTCCCGACTAGCGCGATACGAGCAGTACTTC. This encodes CSSSSRLARYEQYF.

The CDR3: CSARDEEGRTLGEQYF. The CDR3 nucleotides read TGCAGTGCTAGGGATGAGGAGGGCCGCACTTTGGGCGAGCAGTACTTC. The chain couples TRBV20-1 to TRBJ2-7; weak D call: TRBD2 (6 bases). Per the germline V gene, CDR1 is DFQATT and CDR2 is SNEGSKA (reference sequence). This CDR3 spans 16 amino acids. The V end was cut by 3 bases, the J end by 6 bases, with 24 bases between.

The V gene is TRBV5-1, the J gene TRBJ1-1; D remains ambiguous. V gave up 3 bases and J gave up 4 bases, with 16 bases separating them. Germline CDR1 SGHRS, CDR2 YFSETQ. The CDR3 length is 15 residues. CDR3 coding DNA: TGCGCCAGCAGCTCCGACACTGCCAAGGGCACTGAAGCTTTCTTT. The encoded protein is CASSSDTAKGTEAFF. Full variable domain (outside the CDR3, taken from reference TRBV5-1 and TRBJ1-1): KAGVTQTPRYLIKTRGQQVTLSCSPISGHRSVSWYQQTPGQGLQFLFEYFSETQRNKGNFPGRFSGRQFSNSRSEMNVSTLELGDSALYLCASSSDTAKGTEAFFGQGTRLTVV.

This clonotype occurred many times. Germline and junction disagree at one end, which may indicate a read error. CDR3 bases: TGTGCCAGCAGCTTAGCGACAGAGAACTATGGCTACACCTTC. It specifies CASSLATENYGYTF. The chain employs TRBV5-1 and TRBJ1-2; possible D gene TRBD1, 5 bases. This CDR3 spans 14 amino acids. Looked up from germline, CDR1 is SGHRS and CDR2 is YFSETQ.

Regarding this clonotype: This may come from a read error, since a much larger clone is one base off. This chain joins TRBV6-5 and TRBJ2-7; D remains ambiguous. Germline CDR1 and CDR2: MNHEY and SVGAGI. The CDR3 extends over 13 amino acids. The CDR3 is CASSHSTSYEQYF. CDR3 sequence (DNA): TGTGCCAGCAGTCACTCGACCTCCTACGAGCAGTACTTC.

This chain connects TRBV12-3 or TRBV12-4 to TRBJ2-6, with D hard to call. This CDR3 region has 16 residues. V lost 6 bases and J 0 bases, leaving 12 bases between the germline ends. In nucleotides, the CDR3 is TGTGCCAGCAGGGTACCGAGAAACTCTGGGGCCAACGTCCTGACTTTC. Its protein product is CASRVPRNSGANVLTF.

The V and J genes are TRBV7-2 and TRBJ2-5; TRBD2 might be the D (6 bases). The CDR3 length is 16 residues. V gave up 5 bases and J gave up 2 bases, with 18 bases separating them. Germline V gene lookup returns CDR1 SGHTA and CDR2 FQGNSA. CDR3 bases: TGTGCCAGCAGCGCCAAATTCACCGGGACTCAAGAGACCCAGTACTTC. It yields the protein CASSAKFTGTQETQYF.

The chain links TRBV2 to TRBJ2-6; the D call may be TRBD1 or TRBD2 (6 bases each). Germline V gives CDR1 SNHLY, CDR2 FYNNEI. V was trimmed by 6 bases and J by 1 base, leaving 16 bases between them. The length of the CDR3 is 17 residues. The CDR3 DNA sequence: TGTGCCAGCAGCCCGGGGGCCGATACTTCTGGGGCCAACGTCCTGACTTTC. Encoded protein: CASSPGADTSGANVLTF.